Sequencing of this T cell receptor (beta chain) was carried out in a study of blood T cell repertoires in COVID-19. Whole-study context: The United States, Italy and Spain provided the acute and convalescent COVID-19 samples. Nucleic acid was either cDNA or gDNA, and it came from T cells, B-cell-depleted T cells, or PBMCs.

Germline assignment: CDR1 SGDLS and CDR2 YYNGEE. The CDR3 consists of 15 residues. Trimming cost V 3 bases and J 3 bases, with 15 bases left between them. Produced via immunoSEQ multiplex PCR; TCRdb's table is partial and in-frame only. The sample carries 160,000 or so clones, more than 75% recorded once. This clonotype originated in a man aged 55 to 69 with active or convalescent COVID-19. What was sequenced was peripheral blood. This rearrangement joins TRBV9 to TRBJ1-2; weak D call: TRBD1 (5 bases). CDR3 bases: TGTGCCAGCAGCGCTCGACAGCGCGGTGACTATGGCTACACCTTC. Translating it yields CASSARQRGDYGYTF.